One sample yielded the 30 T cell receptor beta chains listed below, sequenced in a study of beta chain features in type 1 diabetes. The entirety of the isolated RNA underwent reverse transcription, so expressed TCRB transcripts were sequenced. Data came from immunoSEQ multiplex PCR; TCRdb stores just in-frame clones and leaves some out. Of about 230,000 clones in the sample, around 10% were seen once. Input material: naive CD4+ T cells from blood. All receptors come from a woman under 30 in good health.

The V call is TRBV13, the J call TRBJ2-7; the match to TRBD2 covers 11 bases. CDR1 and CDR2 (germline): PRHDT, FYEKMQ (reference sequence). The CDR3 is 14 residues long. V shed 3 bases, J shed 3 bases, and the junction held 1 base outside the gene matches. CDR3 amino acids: CASSLTSGIYEQYF. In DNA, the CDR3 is TGTGCCAGCAGCTTGACTAGCGGGATCTACGAGCAGTACTTC.

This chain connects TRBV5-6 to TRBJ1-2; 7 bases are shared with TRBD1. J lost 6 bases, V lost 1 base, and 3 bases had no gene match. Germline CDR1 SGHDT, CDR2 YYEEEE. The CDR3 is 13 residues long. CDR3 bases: TGTGCCAGCAGCTTGACAGGGGCCCATGGCTACACCTTC. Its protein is CASSLTGAHGYTF.

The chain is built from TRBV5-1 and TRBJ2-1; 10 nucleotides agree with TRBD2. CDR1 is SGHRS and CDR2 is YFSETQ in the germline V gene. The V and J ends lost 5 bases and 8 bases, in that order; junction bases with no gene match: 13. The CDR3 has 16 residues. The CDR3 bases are TGCGCCAGCAGAGTCCCCCTAGCGGGAGAGGGCGATGAGCAGTTCTTC. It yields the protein CASRVPLAGEGDEQFF.

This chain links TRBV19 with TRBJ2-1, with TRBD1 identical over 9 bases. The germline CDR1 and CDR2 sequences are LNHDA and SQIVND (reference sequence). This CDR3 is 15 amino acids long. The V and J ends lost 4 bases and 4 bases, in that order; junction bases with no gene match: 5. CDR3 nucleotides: TGTGCCAGTAGTAGCGGACAGGGGAAGTACAATGAGCAGTTCTTC. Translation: CASSSGQGKYNEQFF.

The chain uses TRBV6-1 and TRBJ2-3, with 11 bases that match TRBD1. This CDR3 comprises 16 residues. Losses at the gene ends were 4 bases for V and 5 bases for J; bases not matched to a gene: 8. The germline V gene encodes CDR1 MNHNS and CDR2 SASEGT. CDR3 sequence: CASSVRLGTGGDTQYF. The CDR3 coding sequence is TGTGCCAGCAGTGTACGGTTAGGGACAGGGGGAGATACGCAGTATTTT.

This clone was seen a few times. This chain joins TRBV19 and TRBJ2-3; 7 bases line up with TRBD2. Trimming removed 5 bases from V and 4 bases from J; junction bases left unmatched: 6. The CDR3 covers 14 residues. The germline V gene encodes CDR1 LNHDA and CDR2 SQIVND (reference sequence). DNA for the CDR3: TGTGCCAGTAGTCTAGGCGGGAGAGCAGATACGCAGTATTTT. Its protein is CASSLGGRADTQYF.

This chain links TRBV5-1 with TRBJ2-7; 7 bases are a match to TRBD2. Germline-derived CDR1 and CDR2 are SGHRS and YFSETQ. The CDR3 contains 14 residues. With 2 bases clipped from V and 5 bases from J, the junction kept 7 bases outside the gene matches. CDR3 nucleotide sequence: TGCGCCAGCAGCTTAACTAGCGAGTTGGACGAGCAGTACTTC. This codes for CASSLTSELDEQYF.

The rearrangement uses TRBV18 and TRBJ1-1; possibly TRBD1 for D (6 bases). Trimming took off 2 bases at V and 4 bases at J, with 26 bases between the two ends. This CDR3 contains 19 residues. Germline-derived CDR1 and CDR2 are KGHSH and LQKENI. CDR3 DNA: TGTGCCAGCTCACCAACGGGGGGTCCTACAGGGCGAGTGAGCACTGAAGCTTTCTTT. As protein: CASSPTGGPTGRVSTEAFF. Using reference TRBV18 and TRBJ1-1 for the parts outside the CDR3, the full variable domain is NAGVMQNPRHLVRRRGQEARLRCSPMKGHSHVYWYRQLPEEGLKFMVYLQKENIIDESGMPKERFSAEFPKEGPSILRIQQVVRGDSAAYFCASSPTGGPTGRVSTEAFFGQGTRLTVV.

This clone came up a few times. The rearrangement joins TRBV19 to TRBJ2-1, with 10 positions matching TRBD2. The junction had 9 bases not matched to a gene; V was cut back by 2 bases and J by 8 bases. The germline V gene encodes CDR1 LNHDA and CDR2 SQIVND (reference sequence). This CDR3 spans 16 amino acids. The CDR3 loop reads CASSIFGSGRSHEQFF. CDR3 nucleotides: TGTGCCAGTAGTATATTCGGTAGCGGGAGGTCACATGAGCAGTTCTTC.

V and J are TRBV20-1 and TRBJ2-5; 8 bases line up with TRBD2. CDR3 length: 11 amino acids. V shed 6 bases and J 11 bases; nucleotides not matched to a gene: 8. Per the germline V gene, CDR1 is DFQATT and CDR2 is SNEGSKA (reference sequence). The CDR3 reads CSAKRELQQYF. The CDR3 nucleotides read TGCAGTGCAAAGCGGGAGCTTCAGCAGTACTTC.

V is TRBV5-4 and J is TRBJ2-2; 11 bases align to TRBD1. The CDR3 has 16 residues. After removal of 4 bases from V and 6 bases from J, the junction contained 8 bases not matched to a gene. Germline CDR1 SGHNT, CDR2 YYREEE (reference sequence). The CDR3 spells CASSPGQGAFAGELFF. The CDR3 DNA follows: TGTGCCAGCAGCCCCGGACAGGGGGCGTTTGCCGGGGAGCTGTTTTTT.

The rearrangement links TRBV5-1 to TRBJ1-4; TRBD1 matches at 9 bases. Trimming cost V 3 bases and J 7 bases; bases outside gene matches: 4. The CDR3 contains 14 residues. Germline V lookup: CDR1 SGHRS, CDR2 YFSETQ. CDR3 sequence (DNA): TGCGCCAGCAGCTCGACAGGGGGTGGTGAAAAACTGTTTTTT. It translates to CASSSTGGGEKLFF.

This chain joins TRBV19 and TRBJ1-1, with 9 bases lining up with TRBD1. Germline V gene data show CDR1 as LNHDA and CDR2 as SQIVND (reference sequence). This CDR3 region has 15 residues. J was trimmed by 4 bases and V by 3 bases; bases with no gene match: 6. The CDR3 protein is CASSIPGQGGTEAFF. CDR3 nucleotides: TGTGCCAGTAGTATCCCGGGACAGGGCGGCACTGAAGCTTTCTTT.

DNA of the CDR3: TGTGCCAGCAGTAGCGGGAGAAAGGGGACAGATACGCAGTATTTT. It translates to CASSSGRKGTDTQYF. The chain employs TRBV9 and TRBJ2-3; TRBD2 matches 9 bases. After removal of 5 bases from V and 3 bases from J, the junction contained 7 bases not matched to a gene. The CDR3 length is 15 residues. In germline, CDR1 is SGDLS, CDR2 YYNGEE.

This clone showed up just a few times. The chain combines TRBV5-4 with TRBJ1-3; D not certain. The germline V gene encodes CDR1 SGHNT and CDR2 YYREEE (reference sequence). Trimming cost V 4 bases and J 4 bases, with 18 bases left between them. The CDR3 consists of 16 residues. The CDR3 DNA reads TGTGCCAGCAGCCCCGCGTTCGGGGTAGGAGGAAACACCATATATTTT. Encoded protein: CASSPAFGVGGNTIYF.

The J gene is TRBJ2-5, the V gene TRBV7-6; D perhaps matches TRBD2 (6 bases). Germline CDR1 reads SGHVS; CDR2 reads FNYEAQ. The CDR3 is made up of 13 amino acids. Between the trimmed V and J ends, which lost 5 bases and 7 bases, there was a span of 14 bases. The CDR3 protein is CASSPRKEGTQYF. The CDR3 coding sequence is TGTGCCAGCAGCCCACGGAAGGAGGGGACCCAGTACTTC.

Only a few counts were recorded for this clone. The CDR3 reads CATSREAGRYNEQFF. CDR3 DNA sequence: TGTGCCACCAGCAGAGAAGCGGGCCGCTACAATGAGCAGTTCTTC. V is TRBV15 and J is TRBJ2-1; tentative D call: TRBD2 (6 bases). This CDR3 spans 15 amino acids. Germline CDR1 is LNHNV and CDR2 is YYDKDF (reference sequence). The V end was cut by 0 bases, the J end by 3 bases, with 9 bases between.

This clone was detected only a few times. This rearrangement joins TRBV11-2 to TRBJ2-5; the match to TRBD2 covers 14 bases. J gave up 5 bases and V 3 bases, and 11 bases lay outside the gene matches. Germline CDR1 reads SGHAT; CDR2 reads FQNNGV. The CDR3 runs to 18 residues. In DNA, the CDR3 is TGTGCCAGCAGCTTCCACCCGGGGACTAGCGGGAGCGGGGAGACCCAGTACTTC. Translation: CASSFHPGTSGSGETQYF.

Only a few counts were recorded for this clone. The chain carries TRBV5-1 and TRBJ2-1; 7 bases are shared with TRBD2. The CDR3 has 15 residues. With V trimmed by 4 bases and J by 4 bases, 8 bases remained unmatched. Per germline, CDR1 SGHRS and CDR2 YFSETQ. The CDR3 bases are TGCGCCAGCAGCCCTGCGGGGGTTGGGTACAATGAGCAGTTCTTC. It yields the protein CASSPAGVGYNEQFF. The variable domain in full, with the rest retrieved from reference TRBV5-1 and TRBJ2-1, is KAGVTQTPRYLIKTRGQQVTLSCSPISGHRSVSWYQQTPGQGLQFLFEYFSETQRNKGNFPGRFSGRQFSNSRSEMNVSTLELGDSALYLCASSPAGVGYNEQFFGPGTRLTVL.

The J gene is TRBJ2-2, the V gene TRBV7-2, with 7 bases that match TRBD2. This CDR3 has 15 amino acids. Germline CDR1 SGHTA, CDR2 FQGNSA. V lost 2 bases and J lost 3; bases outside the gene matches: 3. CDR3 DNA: TGTGCCAGCAGCTTACAAGCGGGGCACACCGGGGAGCTGTTTTTT. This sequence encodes CASSLQAGHTGELFF.

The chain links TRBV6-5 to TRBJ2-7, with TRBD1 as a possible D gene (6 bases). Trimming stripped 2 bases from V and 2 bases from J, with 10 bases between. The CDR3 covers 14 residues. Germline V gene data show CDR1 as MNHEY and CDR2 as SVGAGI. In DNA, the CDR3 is TGTGCCAGCAGTTACGGGCAGGGGCCCTACGAGCAGTACTTC. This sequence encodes CASSYGQGPYEQYF.

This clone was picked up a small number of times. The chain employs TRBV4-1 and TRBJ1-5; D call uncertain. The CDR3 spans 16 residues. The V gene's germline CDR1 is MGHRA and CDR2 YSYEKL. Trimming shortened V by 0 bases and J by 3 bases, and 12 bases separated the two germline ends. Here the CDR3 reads CASSQDHSRINQPQHF. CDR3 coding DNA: TGCGCCAGCAGCCAAGATCACAGCCGGATCAATCAGCCCCAGCATTTT.

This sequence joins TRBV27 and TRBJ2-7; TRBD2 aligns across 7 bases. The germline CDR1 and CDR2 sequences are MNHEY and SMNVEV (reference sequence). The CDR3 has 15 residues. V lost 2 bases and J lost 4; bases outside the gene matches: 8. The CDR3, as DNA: TGTGCCAGCAGTTTAATGGCGGGAGAGGCGTACGAGCAGTACTTC. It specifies CASSLMAGEAYEQYF.

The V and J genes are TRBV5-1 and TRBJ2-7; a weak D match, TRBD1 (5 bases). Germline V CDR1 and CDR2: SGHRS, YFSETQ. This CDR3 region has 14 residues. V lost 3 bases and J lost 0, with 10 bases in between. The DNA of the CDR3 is TGCGCCAGCAGCTCTGACAGTACCTCCTACGAGCAGTACTTC. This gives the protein CASSSDSTSYEQYF.

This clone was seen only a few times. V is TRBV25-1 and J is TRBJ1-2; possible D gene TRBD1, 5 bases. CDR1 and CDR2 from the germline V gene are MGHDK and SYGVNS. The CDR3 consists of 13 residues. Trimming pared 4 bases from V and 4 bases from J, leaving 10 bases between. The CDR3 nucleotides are TGTGCCAGCAGTGTTAGGGGAATCTATGGCTACACCTTC. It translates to CASSVRGIYGYTF.

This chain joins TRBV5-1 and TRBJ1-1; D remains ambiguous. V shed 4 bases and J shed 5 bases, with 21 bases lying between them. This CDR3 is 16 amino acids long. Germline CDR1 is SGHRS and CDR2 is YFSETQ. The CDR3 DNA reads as TGCGCCAGCAGCCCACGCTCGTCCCGGGGAGGGACTGAAGCTTTCTTT. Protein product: CASSPRSSRGGTEAFF.

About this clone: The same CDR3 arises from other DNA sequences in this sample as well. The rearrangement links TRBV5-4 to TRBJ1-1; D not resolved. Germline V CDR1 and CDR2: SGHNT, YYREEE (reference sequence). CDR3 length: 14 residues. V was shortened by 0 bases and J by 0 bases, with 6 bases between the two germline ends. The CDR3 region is CASSLGGVNTEAFF. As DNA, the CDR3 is TGTGCCAGCAGCTTGGGGGGAGTGAACACTGAAGCTTTCTTT.

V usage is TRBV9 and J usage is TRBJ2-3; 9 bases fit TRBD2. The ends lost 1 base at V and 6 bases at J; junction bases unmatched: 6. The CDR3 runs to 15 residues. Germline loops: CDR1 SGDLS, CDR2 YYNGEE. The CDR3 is CASSVRLAGWDTQYF. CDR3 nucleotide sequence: TGTGCCAGCAGCGTACGGCTAGCGGGATGGGATACGCAGTATTTT.

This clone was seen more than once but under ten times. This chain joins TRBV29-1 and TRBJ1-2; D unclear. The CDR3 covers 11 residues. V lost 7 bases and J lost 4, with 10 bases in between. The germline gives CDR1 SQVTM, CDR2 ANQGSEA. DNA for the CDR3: TGCAGCGAGGTAGGAGGCTATGGCTACACCTTC. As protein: CSEVGGYGYTF. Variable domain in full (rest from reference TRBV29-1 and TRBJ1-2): SAVISQKPSRDICQRGTSLTIQCQVDSQVTMMFWYRQQPGQSLTLIATANQGSEATYESGFVIDKFPISRPNLTFSTLTVSNMSPEDSSIYLCSEVGGYGYTFGSGTRLTVV.

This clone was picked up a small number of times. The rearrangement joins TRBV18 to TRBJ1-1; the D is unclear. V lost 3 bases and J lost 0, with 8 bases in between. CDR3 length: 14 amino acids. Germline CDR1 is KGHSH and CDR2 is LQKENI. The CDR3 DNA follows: TGTGCCAGCTCACCCTCCGCGCTGAACACTGAAGCTTTCTTT. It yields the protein CASSPSALNTEAFF.